This entry concerns a single T cell receptor beta chain. It lacks a known antigen. The library was prepared using the immunoSEQ multiplex PCR assay. For the multiplex PCR, a mixture combining 60 forward primers for TCR Vbeta segments and 13 reverse primers for TCR Jbeta segments was used. A multiplex PCR assay on genomic DNA amplified the CDR3 region of rearranged TCR beta genes. Amplified TCR beta libraries were sequenced as 87-base-pair reads on the Illumina HiSeq System. Under the source paper's analysis protocol: A later analysis counted around 72 million unique TCR beta chains across the 690 or so repertoires, and 10 million to 12 million of these chains were shared by at least two donors. Raw reads were error-corrected and collapsed into unique sequences by a nearest-neighbor algorithm in which closely related sequences were merged to remove PCR and sequencing errors. CDR3 sequences were aligned to IMGT reference sequences to assign V, D and J gene segments. Each retained sequence needed at least a six-nucleotide match to both a V gene segment and a J gene segment. Rearrangements were classified as productive when the CDR3 lacked stop codons and remained in frame with V and J, and all other rearrangements were classified as non-productive. Following IMGT convention, CDR3 was defined as the stretch from the second conserved V-encoded cysteine to the conserved J-encoded phenylalanine. The earlier analysis of about 590 of the donors excluded sequences that lacked an unambiguous match to a single V gene segment. An earlier analysis of some 610 of the donors called V segments functional above 56.7% productive rearrangements and segregating when the between-donor standard deviation exceeded 5%. To diagnose cytomegalovirus status from the catalog of TCR beta chain sequences, a statistical classification framework was built. In a later analysis, TCR nucleotide sequences were compared against IMGT/GENE-DB human TR gene sequences so that V and J genes could be assigned. A later analysis assigned CDR3 sequences and most-parsimonious VDJ recombination scenarios with the TCRdist pipeline. In a later analysis, every TCR beta chain was defined by the combination of its CDR3 amino acid sequence and its V-gene family, and reads without a unique V-gene family were dropped. To address suspected cross-contamination and a sequencing artifact, a later analysis removed around 600 highly shared, low-generation-probability nucleotide sequences. In a later analysis, a clonal expansion index was calculated for each public chain from normalized within-repertoire ranks of inferred template counts. In a later analysis, generation probabilities were computed using a VDJ recombination model fitted to out-of-frame rearrangements, and the results were checked against IGoR. In a later analysis, TCR-TCR, TCR-HLA and TCR-CMV co-occurrence was scored with hypergeometric tests, and a repertoire-size bias correction was applied to TCR pairs. In a later analysis, false discovery rates were estimated by permuting HLA or CMV assignments 20 times. A later analysis grouped co-occurring TCRs with DBSCAN, adding TCRdist sequence similarity when clustering within HLA-allele-positive subsets. Repertoires with fewer than 30,000 or more than 120,000 public chains were left out of co-occurrence clustering, as were five repertoires with anomalous nucleotide sharing. Entries here come from immuneACCESS through TCRdb and include only in-frame sequences with V and J called. Some clones fail to appear in such tables; in the studies checked, an unresolved V gene covers under half of the shortfall, and the cause of the remainder is unknown. The V and J calls and the clone size are those of that table, but D and trimming were determined from the DNA. This sample's table lists about 160,000 clones. Roughly 2% of the sample is in the top ten clones.

This record belongs to a study of cytomegalovirus exposure and HLA in healthy donors (dated by TCRdb to about 2017). For the study in its entirety: An earlier analysis of more than 550 of the donors reported 250 to 350 Gb of sequence data and approximately 120 million unique TCR beta sequences obtained from 180 million or so T cells. Approximately 330 gigabases of sequencing data and 91 million or so unique TCR sequences made up an early release that covered several hundred HLA-typed donors. Among the approximately 400 genotyped donors, about 83% belonged to the genetic ancestry cluster associated with self-reported Caucasian donors. The study aimed to test whether cataloging public T cell receptors could reveal signatures of past pathogen exposure. The study used immunosequencing to profile the T cell repertoires of approximately 690 subjects and linked those repertoires to cytomegalovirus serostatus. Besides the first cohort of hundreds of subjects, a separate validation cohort made up of about 120 different subjects was used. To predict cytomegalovirus infection status, the study brought together high-throughput TCR immunosequencing, statistical association of individual TCRs with disease status, and machine learning. A later analysis re-analyzed previously published TCR beta repertoires from hundreds of donors and added high-resolution HLA genotyping to study TCR occurrence patterns. Rather than using new phenotypic data, the later analysis identified candidate immune exposures from TCR beta sequences and from how often those sequences occurred across donors. An earlier analysis of 500 to 650 of the donors applied high-throughput TCR beta sequencing to assess whether each TCR beta V gene segment acted as functional or pseudogenic. Alongside the repertoire data, information on donor age, sex, ethnicity and CMV serostatus was compiled. A later genetic analysis used genome-wide SNP genotypes for about 65% of the 666 donors, treating that subset as a discovery cohort. All discovery cohort repertoires had been generated on a single sequencing platform. Both class I and class II loci were covered by HLA typing, at four-digit resolution. The number of typed donors differed by locus: about 620-630 for A, B, C, DRB1 and DQB1; 500 to 550 for DQA1; 606 for DPA1; and about 470 for DPB1. Roughly five DR-DQ haplotypes were treated as single units for association and clustering because of strong linkage in the cohort. Among several hundred genotyped donors of the cohort, an average of approximately 240,000 unique TCR beta nucleotide sequences was sequenced per donor, of which about 19% were non-productive.

Study-level results and caveats: Correlated functional status among segregating V segments might be attributable to linkage disequilibrium, but an unknown experimental factor could not be ruled out. Broadly in line with IMGT annotations, most TCR beta V segments showed up in productive rearrangements about 87% or about 30% of the time in an earlier analysis of approximately 600 of the donors. A later analysis reported that several top co-occurrence clusters appeared linked to parvovirus B19, influenza, CMV and Epstein-Barr virus. The authors suggested that the approach could potentially be generalized to other disease states and immunological phenotypes. A cluster of highly shared sequence variants was judged likely to be a technical artifact of the sequencing pipeline. In the study, around 150 TCR beta chains were listed as associated with cytomegalovirus. In a later analysis, 16,951 TCR beta sequences were associated with specific HLA alleles at a false discovery rate of 0.05. In a later analysis, HLA-associated TCR beta chains were found to be more clonally expanded and to have lower generation probabilities than equally common non-associated chains. The classifier was reported to diagnose cytomegalovirus status with high specificity and sensitivity in both the original and validation cohorts. Compared with the roughly 700-donor mean, donors in an Asian-associated ancestry cluster had fewer N-insertions in productive TCRs, according to a later genetic analysis. The presence/absence analyses assumed that sequencing depth was roughly uniform across donors, and that assumption may not be true. Immune exposure information for the cohort was limited to CMV serostatus. Because counts were too low, seventeen rarely observed V segments, including chromosome 9 orphons, were excluded from the earlier analysis of some 590 of the donors. Most CMV-associated TCR beta chains appeared to be HLA-restricted in a later analysis, and the HLA associations seemed to be driven largely by CMV exposure. A further reported finding was that TCR beta sequences accurately predicted the HLA-A and HLA-B alleles for most subjects in the first cohort. While some public TCRs were present in many individuals, most TCR sequences turned up only very rarely across donors. In a later analysis, TCR association rates were found to vary across HLA loci, with the most associated TCRs seen for DRB1 alleles and the fewest for HLA-C alleles. Only TCR beta chains were sequenced in this cohort, and the absence of alpha or paired-chain data limited detectable features. A later genetic analysis associated a missense DCLRE1C variant with V-gene and J-gene trimming of TCR beta chains, and an independent cohort replicated the association. When HLA alleles, especially DR and DQ, strongly co-occurred, attributing TCR associations to individual alleles was difficult. Because HLA typing was unavailable for some donors at each locus, only the typed subset was used in association tests. A few of the identified cytomegalovirus-associated TCR beta chains were confirmed in vitro to be specific for cytomegalovirus antigens.

The cohort comprised under 700 healthy bone marrow donors. At the time of sampling, all cohort members were nominally healthy, though unrecorded immune exposures were likely present. The donor was CMV seronegative and was included in the group of 352 seronegative cohort members. A peripheral blood sample was collected from each donor, and TCR beta sequencing was performed on peripheral blood mononuclear cells. Genomic DNA extraction from the blood cell samples was performed with the Qiagen DNeasy Blood Extraction Kit. The material sequenced was PBMCs. This sequence originates from a man younger than 45 in good health and CMV-seronegative.

The DNA is TGTGCCAGCAGCCACGGGAACACTGAAGCTTTCTTT. The translation is CASSHGNTEAFF. The rearranged chain carries TRBV5-6 and TRBJ1-1, with the identity of the D gene unclear. Deletion took 4 bases off V and 1 base off J, with a span of 5 bases between the germline ends. The CDR3 holds 12 amino acids from the cysteine to the phenylalanine. The entry retains the CDR3 DNA only, 36 bases that are in frame from base 1. Taken from the germline V gene, the CDR1 and CDR2 loops are SGHDT and YYEEEE.